This entry concerns a single TCR beta chain. The sample belongs to a study of blood T cell repertoires in COVID-19. The overall study: T cells, B-cell-depleted T cells, or PBMCs supplied cDNA or gDNA.

Clones were sequenced by immunoSEQ multiplex PCR, and TCRdb holds only the in-frame ones, with some missing. This sample has some 200,000 clones, with approximately 80% found just once. The CDR3 length is 18 residues. The V end lost 6 bases, the J end lost 0 bases, and 18 bases lay between the germline ends. Germline V gives CDR1 LGHNA, CDR2 YSLEER. The source of this sequence is a woman older than 75 with COVID-19, enrolled during active disease. The chain recombines TRBV4-3 with TRBJ2-6, with D maybe TRBD2 (7 bases). Source material: peripheral blood. The CDR3 loop reads CASSPEGGDLSGANVLTF. Written as DNA, the CDR3 is TGCGCCAGCAGTCCCGAGGGGGGGGACCTCTCTGGGGCCAACGTCCTGACTTTC.